This record looks at one T cell receptor beta chain sequence and its context. The data originate from a study of blood T cell repertoires in COVID-19. About the research overall: Acute and convalescent COVID-19 specimens originated in the United States, Italy and Spain. T cells, B-cell-depleted T cells, or PBMCs provided the cDNA or gDNA that served as material.

As handled by the study authors: Amplification with reference gene primers provided the estimates of nucleated cell counts. Assay: immunoSEQ multiplex PCR; the TCRdb copy retains only in-frame clones and omits some. V, J and clone size were drawn from that table, and D and trimming were deduced from the DNA. The table shows approximately 170,000 clones, with 80% to 90% occurring only once. Trimming took 5 bases from V and 9 from J, leaving 20 bases between them. CDR1 is SQVTM, CDR2 ANQGSEA, per germline. The CDR3 spans 14 residues. The chain has TRBV29-1 and TRBJ2-1; TRBD2 might be the D (6 bases). Input material: peripheral blood. This TCR was recovered from a man aged 18 to 29 who had recovered from COVID-19. The CDR3 region has the DNA TGCAGCGTTCAAGGGGACTCCAAGGTGGGTGAGCAGTTCTTC. Translating it yields CSVQGDSKVGEQFF.